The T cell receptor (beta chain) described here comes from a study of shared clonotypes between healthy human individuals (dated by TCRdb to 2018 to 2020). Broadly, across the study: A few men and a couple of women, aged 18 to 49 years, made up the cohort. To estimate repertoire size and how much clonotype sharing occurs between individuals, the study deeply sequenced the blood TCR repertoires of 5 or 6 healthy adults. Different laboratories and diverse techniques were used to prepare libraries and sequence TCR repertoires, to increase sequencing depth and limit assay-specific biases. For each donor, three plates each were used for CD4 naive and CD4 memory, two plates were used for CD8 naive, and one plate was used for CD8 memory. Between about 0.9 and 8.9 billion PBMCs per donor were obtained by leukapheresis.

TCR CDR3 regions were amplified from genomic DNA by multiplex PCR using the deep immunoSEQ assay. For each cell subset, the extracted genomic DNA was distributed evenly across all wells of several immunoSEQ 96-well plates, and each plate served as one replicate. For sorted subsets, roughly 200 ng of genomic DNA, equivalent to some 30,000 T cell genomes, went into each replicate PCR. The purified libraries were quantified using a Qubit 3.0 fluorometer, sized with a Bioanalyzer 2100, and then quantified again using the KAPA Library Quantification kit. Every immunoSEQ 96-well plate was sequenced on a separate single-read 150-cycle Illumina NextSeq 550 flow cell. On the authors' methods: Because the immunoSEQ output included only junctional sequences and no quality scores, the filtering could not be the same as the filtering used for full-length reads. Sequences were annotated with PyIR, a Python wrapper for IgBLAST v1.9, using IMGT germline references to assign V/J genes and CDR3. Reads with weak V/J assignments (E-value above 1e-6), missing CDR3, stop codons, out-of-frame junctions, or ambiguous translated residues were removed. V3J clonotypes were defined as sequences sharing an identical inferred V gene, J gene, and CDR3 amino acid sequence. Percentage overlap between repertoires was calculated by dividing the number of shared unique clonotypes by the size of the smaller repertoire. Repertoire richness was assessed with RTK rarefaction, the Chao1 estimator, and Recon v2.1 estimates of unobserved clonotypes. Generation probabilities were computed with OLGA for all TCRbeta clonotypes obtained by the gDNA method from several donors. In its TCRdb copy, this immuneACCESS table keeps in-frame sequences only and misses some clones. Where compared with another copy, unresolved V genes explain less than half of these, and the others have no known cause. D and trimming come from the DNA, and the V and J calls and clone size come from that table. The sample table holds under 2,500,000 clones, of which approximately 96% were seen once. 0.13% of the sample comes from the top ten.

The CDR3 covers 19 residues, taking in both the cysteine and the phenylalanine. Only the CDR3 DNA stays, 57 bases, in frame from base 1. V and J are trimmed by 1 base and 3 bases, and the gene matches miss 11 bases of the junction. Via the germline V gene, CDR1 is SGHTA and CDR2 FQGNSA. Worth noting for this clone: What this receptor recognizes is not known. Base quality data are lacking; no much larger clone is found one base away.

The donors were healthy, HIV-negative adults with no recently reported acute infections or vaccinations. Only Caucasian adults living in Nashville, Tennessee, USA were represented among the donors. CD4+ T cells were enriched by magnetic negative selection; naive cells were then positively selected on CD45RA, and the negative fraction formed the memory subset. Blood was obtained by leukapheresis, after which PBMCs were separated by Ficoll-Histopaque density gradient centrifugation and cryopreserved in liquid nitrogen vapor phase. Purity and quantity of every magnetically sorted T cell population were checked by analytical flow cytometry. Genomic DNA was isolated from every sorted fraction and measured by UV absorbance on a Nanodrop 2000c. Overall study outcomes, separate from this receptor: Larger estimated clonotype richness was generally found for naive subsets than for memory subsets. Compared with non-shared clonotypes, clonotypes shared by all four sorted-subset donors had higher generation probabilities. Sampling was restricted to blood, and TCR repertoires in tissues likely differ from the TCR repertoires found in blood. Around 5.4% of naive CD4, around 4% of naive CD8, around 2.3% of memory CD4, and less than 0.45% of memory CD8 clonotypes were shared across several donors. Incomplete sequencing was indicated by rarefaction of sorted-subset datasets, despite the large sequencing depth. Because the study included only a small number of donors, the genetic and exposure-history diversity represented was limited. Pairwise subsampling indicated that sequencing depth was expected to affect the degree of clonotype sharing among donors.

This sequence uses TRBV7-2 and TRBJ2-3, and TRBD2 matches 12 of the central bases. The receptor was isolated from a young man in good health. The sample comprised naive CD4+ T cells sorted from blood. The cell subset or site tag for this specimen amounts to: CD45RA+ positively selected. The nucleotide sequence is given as TGTGCCAGCAGCTTAGGCTCGGGGCTAGCGGGAGGGAAAACAGATACGCAGTATTTT. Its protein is CASSLGSGLAGGKTDTQYF.